The clone carrying this TCR beta chain was counted ten times or more. Its target is not known. This sample stems from a study of T cell repertoires in cytomegalovirus infection. At the level of the study: It can be stated that public TCR beta signatures indicated CMV infection as well as a matching HLA type. Study findings and constraints: Identification of carriers of CMV plus the relevant HLA was achieved through cumulative public TCR beta family frequency.

TCRdb reanalysed the reads using MiXCR and keeps one entry per CDR3 protein. The sample carries some 320,000 distinct CDR3 sequences, 8% to 9.5% recorded once. The V end was cut by 0 bases, the J end by 5 bases, with 10 bases between. CDR3 size: 15 residues. Germline V gene sequence: CDR1 SGHAT, CDR2 FQNNGV. The TCR comes from a human donor in good health (CMV status not recorded). Some clones in this sample may be carry-over from other donors' samples. V gene TRBV11-2 combines with J gene TRBJ2-2, with unresolved D. Sequenced input: PBMCs. Here the CDR3 reads CASSLDLLKTGELFF. DNA for the CDR3: TGTGCCAGCAGCTTAGATCTTTTGAAAACCGGGGAGCTGTTTTTT.